The 25 T cell receptor beta chains listed next were all sequenced from one sample in a study of shared clonotypes between healthy human individuals. TCRdb's copy holds only in-frame clones and misses some; the assay was immunoSEQ multiplex PCR. The sample lists 1,400,000 or so clones; around 98.5% were seen once. What was sequenced was naive CD4+ T cells sorted from blood. Subset reported: CD45RA+ positively selected. All receptors come from a man aged 25-40 years in good health.

The chain recombines TRBV30 with TRBJ1-5; D not resolved. The V end was cut by 2 bases, the J end by 4 bases, with 9 bases between. This CDR3 is built from 13 residues. Germline V gives CDR1 GTSNPN, CDR2 SVGIG (reference sequence). The CDR3 nucleotides read TGTGCCTGGAGTTCGGGCGGGAATCAGCCCCAGCATTTT. Translated, it gives CAWSSGGNQPQHF.

The rearrangement uses TRBV28 and TRBJ1-5, with unresolved D. This CDR3 has 12 residues. Between the trimmed V and J ends, which lost 8 bases and 3 bases, there was a span of 8 bases. The germline V gene encodes CDR1 MDHEN and CDR2 SYDVKM. CDR3 DNA: TGTGCCAGCCTCAGAAACAATCAGCCCCAGCATTTT. This encodes CASLRNNQPQHF.

This CDR3 reads CSGRDIYGYTF. CDR3 DNA: TGCAGTGGGCGGGACATCTATGGCTACACCTTC. V and J are TRBV20-1 and TRBJ1-2; the D gene is possibly TRBD1 (6 bases). Germline-derived CDR1 and CDR2 are DFQATT and SNEGSKA (reference sequence). Trimming pared 7 bases from V and 4 bases from J, leaving 10 bases between. The CDR3 extends over 11 amino acids.

This sequence joins TRBV5-1 and TRBJ2-7; TRBD2 matches at 13 bases. V shed 4 bases, J shed 5 bases, and the junction held 6 bases outside the gene matches. CDR1 SGHRS and CDR2 YFSETQ come from the germline V gene. This CDR3 has 15 amino acids. The CDR3 here is CASSRGLAGVDEQYF. The CDR3 DNA follows: TGCGCCAGCAGCCGAGGACTAGCGGGAGTCGACGAGCAGTACTTC.

This clone was picked up one time. The rearrangement links TRBV10-1 to TRBJ1-2; D is ambiguous. Trimming left V 0 bases short and J 2 bases short, with 4 bases between. The germline CDR1 and CDR2 sequences are WNHNN and SYGVQD (reference sequence). This CDR3 comprises 13 residues. This CDR3 reads CASSESGNYGYTF. The DNA for the CDR3 is TGCGCCAGCAGTGAGTCGGGGAACTATGGCTACACCTTC.

The rearrangement links TRBV11-3 to TRBJ2-5; TRBD2 matches 10 bases. The CDR3 runs to 15 residues. V lost 3 bases and J lost 2; bases outside the gene matches: 3. Germline CDR1 reads SGHNT; CDR2 reads YENEEA. CDR3 in DNA: TGTGCCAGCAGCTTGCGGACTAGCGGACAAGAGACCCAGTACTTC. Translation gives CASSLRTSGQETQYF.

This chain connects TRBV5-7 to TRBJ1-5; no reliable D call. TRBV5-7 is an ORF for which the function is uncertain. The CDR3 sequence is 15 residues long. V shed 4 bases and J shed 6 bases, with 17 bases lying between them. In DNA form, the CDR3 reads TGTGCCAGCAGCACAACTGGGGTTATTACTCAGCCCCAGCATTTT. Protein: CASSTTGVITQPQHF.

V and J are TRBV5-1 and TRBJ1-4; D possibly corresponds to TRBD1 (5 bases). The V end was cut by 0 bases, the J end by 1 base, with 7 bases between. The CDR3 is 15 amino acids. The germline V gene has CDR1 SGHRS and CDR2 YFSETQ. The DNA of the CDR3 is TGCGCCAGCAGCTTGGAGCAGGGAACTAATGAAAAACTGTTTTTT. Its translation is CASSLEQGTNEKLFF.

The table lists this clone with a count of one. This chain joins TRBV18 and TRBJ1-4; D gene uncertain. The CDR3 is 15 residues long. Trimming shortened V by 1 base and J by 5 bases, and 11 bases separated the two germline ends. The germline gives CDR1 KGHSH, CDR2 LQKENI. The CDR3 region has the DNA TGTGCCAGCTCACCACGGGCGGGCCCAAATGAAAAACTGTTTTTT. It specifies CASSPRAGPNEKLFF.

The chain recombines TRBV28 with TRBJ1-2; unclear D gene. This CDR3 contains 13 residues. Trimming pared 2 bases from V and 5 bases from J, leaving 9 bases between. Looked up from germline, CDR1 is MDHEN and CDR2 is SYDVKM. The CDR3 region is CASSLSDGYGYTF. The CDR3 DNA follows: TGTGCCAGCAGTTTAAGCGACGGGTATGGCTACACCTTC.

V is TRBV11-2 and J is TRBJ2-3; 10 positions match TRBD1. The CDR3 covers 15 residues. V gave up 5 bases and J gave up 4 bases; unmatched junction bases: 6. Looked up from germline, CDR1 is SGHAT and CDR2 is FQNNGV. For the CDR3, the DNA is TGTGCCAGCAGCGCCGACAGGGGGCGATCAGATACGCAGTATTTT. Translating it yields CASSADRGRSDTQYF.

This chain links TRBV6-5 with TRBJ2-7; D is unresolved. Trimming took 8 bases from V and 3 from J, leaving 17 bases between them. In germline, CDR1 is MNHEY, CDR2 SVGAGI. The CDR3 has 14 residues. As DNA, the CDR3 is TGTGCCAGCGCCAAGGACGGAGTCTACTACGAGCAGTACTTC. It specifies CASAKDGVYYEQYF.

This clone was recorded once. The chain links TRBV6-1 to TRBJ2-4; D is unclear. The CDR3 contains 12 residues. Germline V lookup: CDR1 MNHNS, CDR2 SASEGT. Trimming shortened V by 2 bases and J by 4 bases, and 3 bases separated the two germline ends. The CDR3 spells CASSELKNIQYF. The CDR3 nucleotides are TGTGCCAGCAGTGAACTTAAAAACATTCAGTACTTC.

The rearrangement links TRBV7-9 to TRBJ2-1; D ambiguous. The length of the CDR3 is 15 residues. The V and J ends lost 2 bases and 4 bases respectively, with 12 bases between them. Per the germline V gene, CDR1 is SEHNR and CDR2 is FQNEAQ (reference sequence). In DNA, the CDR3 is TGTGCCAGCAGCTTAAATCTGAGGCAGTACAATGAGCAGTTCTTC. Amino acids: CASSLNLRQYNEQFF.

Details on this clone: Sequence at one end of the junction differs from germline and may be a read error. The V gene is TRBV30, the J gene TRBJ1-3; 9 nucleotides line up with TRBD1. The V gene's germline CDR1 is GTSNPN and CDR2 SVGIG (reference sequence). The CDR3 is made up of 11 amino acids. The CDR3 sequence: CAWSVRDREDF. In nucleotides, the CDR3 is TGTGCCTGGAGTGTACGGGACAGGGAGGATTTT. Based on the CDR3 plus reference TRBV30 and TRBJ1-3, the full variable domain is SQTIHQWPATLVQPVGSPLSLECTVEGTSNPNLYWYRQAAGRGLQLLFYSVGIGQISSEVPQNLSASRPQDRQFILSSKKLLLSDSGFYLCAWSVRDREDFGEGSWLTVV.

The chain uses TRBV19 and TRBJ2-2; tentatively, D is TRBD1 (5 bases). Trimming cost V 7 bases and J 6 bases, with 18 bases left between them. The CDR3 covers 15 residues. CDR1 and CDR2 from the germline V gene are LNHDA and SQIVND (reference sequence). CDR3 in DNA: TGTGCCAGTACCAGAAAGGACACGTACGCCGGGGAGCTGTTTTTT. Residues: CASTRKDTYAGELFF.

The V call is TRBV18, the J call TRBJ2-5; D not certain. Trimming removed 3 bases at V and 0 bases at J, with 17 bases between. Germline V gene data show CDR1 as KGHSH and CDR2 as LQKENI. The CDR3 runs 17 residues. In DNA form, the CDR3 reads TGTGCCAGCTCACCGCTTGTGAGAAGTCAGTACCAAGAGACCCAGTACTTC. The encoded protein is CASSPLVRSQYQETQYF.

V is TRBV4-2 and J is TRBJ2-4, with D maybe TRBD1 (5 bases). V was cut by 3 bases and J by 8 bases, with 8 bases left in between. Germline CDR1 reads LGHNA; CDR2 reads YNFKEQ. This CDR3 is 12 amino acids long. CDR3 protein: CASSQQGDIQYF. For the CDR3, the DNA is TGTGCCAGCAGCCAGCAGGGTGACATTCAGTACTTC.

The chain links TRBV2 to TRBJ2-5; TRBD2 agrees at 7 bases. CDR3 size: 14 residues. J was trimmed by 5 bases and V by 8 bases; bases with no gene match: 11. From germline, CDR1 is SNHLY and CDR2 FYNNEI. The DNA of the CDR3 is TGTGCCAGCTCCGAGGGAGGGCCTGGGGAGACCCAGTACTTC. Translating gives CASSEGGPGETQYF.

The V call is TRBV12-2, the J call TRBJ1-3. TRBV12-2 is annotated as a pseudogene. CDR3 length: 13 amino acids. The CDR3 region is CASRLGPGNTIYF. The CDR3 nucleotides read TGTGCAAGTCGCTTAGGTCCTGGAAACACCATATATTTT.

The gene calls are TRBV9 and TRBJ2-2, with 12 nucleotides matching TRBD2. Trimming removed 4 bases from V and 2 bases from J; junction bases left unmatched: 6. Germline CDR1 reads SGDLS; CDR2 reads YYNGEE. The CDR3 runs to 17 residues. The CDR3 sequence is CASSPRLAGVNTGELFF. CDR3 DNA sequence: TGTGCCAGCAGCCCTCGACTAGCGGGAGTCAACACCGGGGAGCTGTTTTTT.

This clone was counted once. Written as DNA, the CDR3 is TGTGCCAGCAGCTTAGATCCGACTGGTGAAGCTTTCTTT. It encodes CASSLDPTGEAFF. V and J are TRBV7-2 and TRBJ1-1, with unresolved D. The germline gives CDR1 SGHTA, CDR2 FQGNSA. This CDR3 contains 13 residues. Deletions cut 1 base from V and 7 bases from J, with 10 bases between.

The rearrangement joins TRBV5-1 to TRBJ2-6; 9 nucleotides align to TRBD1. CDR3 size: 21 residues. With 3 bases clipped from V and 1 base from J, the junction kept 17 bases outside the gene matches. CDR1 is SGHRS, CDR2 YFSETQ, per germline. CDR3: CASSSRDRAPFLDSGANVLTF. Here the CDR3 DNA reads TGCGCCAGCAGCTCCCGGGACAGGGCTCCCTTCTTGGATTCTGGGGCCAACGTCCTGACTTTC.

This rearrangement joins TRBV2 to TRBJ2-5; 8 bases agree with TRBD1. The trim removed 7 bases at V and 5 bases at J, leaving 12 bases unmatched. The CDR3 totals 15 residues. In germline, CDR1 is SNHLY, CDR2 FYNNEI. The CDR3 coding sequence is TGTGCCAGCACAAGACAGGGGTCCTCTCGTGAGACCCAGTACTTC. As protein: CASTRQGSSRETQYF.

This CDR3 reads CAISEGLALFEQYF. In nucleotides, the CDR3 is TGTGCCATCAGTGAGGGGCTAGCTCTTTTCGAGCAGTACTTC. V and J are TRBV10-3 and TRBJ2-7, with D perhaps TRBD2 (5 bases). Trimming shortened V by 2 bases and J by 6 bases, and 14 bases separated the two germline ends. Germline V gives CDR1 ENHRY, CDR2 SYGVKD. This CDR3 comprises 14 residues.